These T cell receptor beta chains were read from a single sample in a study of control samples from healthy donors and cancer patients. Assay: immunoSEQ multiplex PCR; the TCRdb copy retains only in-frame clones and omits some. This sample has some 160,000 clones; 89% occur once, and the top ten carry around 4.6%. Sequences were obtained from blood. Receptors were obtained from a man aged 25 to 45 in good health. The CDR3 runs from the conserved cysteine through the conserved F or W. The order of the fields is J gene, V gene, clone size, D gene, CDR3 DNA, CDR3 protein. A D gene is named only where the DNA matches it firmly. Clone size is shown for a subset of rows, as once, few, many or a class of expanded clone.

TRBJ2-7,TRBV9,NA,TRBD2,TGTGCCAGCAGCGTAGGTAGAGCGGGGGGCTACGAGCAGTACTTC,CASSVGRAGGYEQYF
TRBJ2-7,TRBV29-1,NA,TRBD1,TGCAGCGCCCCACGGGACAGGGGGTTCTACGAGCAGTACTTC,CSAPRDRGFYEQYF
TRBJ2-7,TRBV11-3,NA,NA,TGTGCCAGCAGCGGCGGGACAGAGCCCACCTACGAGCAGTACTTC,CASSGGTEPTYEQYF
TRBJ2-7,TRBV10-3,NA,NA,TGTGCCATCAGTGAGACTTCCTACGAGCAGTACTTC,CAISETSYEQYF
TRBJ2-3,TRBV4-3,NA,NA,TGCGCCAGCAGCCAAGATCTCGCCGTGAGGTCAGATACGCAGTATTTT,CASSQDLAVRSDTQYF
TRBJ2-3,TRBV9,NA,NA,TGTGCCAGCAGCGTAGCTGCCGGATCCACAGATACGCAGTATTTT,CASSVAAGSTDTQYF
TRBJ2-7,TRBV5-6,once,TRBD1,TGTGCCAGCAGCTGGGGACAGGGTTGGGACTTC,CASSWGQGWDF
TRBJ2-5,TRBV7-3,NA,NA,TGTGCCAGCAGCTCGGGGTTGGGGGAGACCCAGTACTTC,CASSSGLGETQYF
TRBJ2-1,TRBV15,NA,NA,TGTGCCACCAGCAGAGGACTATTTGACAATGAGCAGTTCTTC,CATSRGLFDNEQFF
TRBJ2-7,TRBV19,NA,TRBD1,TGTGCCAGTAGTATAGTGACAGGGGCGTCGGAGCAGTACTTC,CASSIVTGASEQYF
TRBJ2-1,TRBV29-1,NA,NA,TGCAGCGGTGCCCCATACTCACGCTACAATGAGCAGTTCTTC,CSGAPYSRYNEQFF
TRBJ2-5,TRBV7-2,NA,NA,TGTGCCAGCAACCACGAACAGCAAGAGGCCCAGTACTTC,CASNHEQQEAQYF
TRBJ1-1,TRBV6-4,NA,NA,TGTGCCAGCAGTGACTCATGCCGGGTAAAGAACACTGAAGCTTTCTTT,CASSDSCRVKNTEAFF
TRBJ1-3,TRBV6-5,NA,NA,TGTGCCAGCAGTTACTCGCGGGCAGCTGGAAACACCATATATTTT,CASSYSRAAGNTIYF
TRBJ2-3,TRBV2,NA,TRBD2,TGTGCCAGCAGTGACACTAGCGGGGACACAGATACGCAGTATTTT,CASSDTSGDTDTQYF
TRBJ2-7,TRBV4-1,once,TRBD2,TGCGCCAGCAGCCGCCTCCTAGCGGGAGGTGACTACGAGCAGTACTTC,CASSRLLAGGDYEQYF
TRBJ2-7,TRBV29-1,NA,NA,TGCAGCGCCCTTGGGACCATATACGAGCAGTACTTC,CSALGTIYEQYF
TRBJ2-3,TRBV6-4,NA,TRBD1,TGTGCCAGCAGTGACCCAGGGACAGGAGATACGCAGTATTTT,CASSDPGTGDTQYF
TRBJ1-1,TRBV19,once,NA,TGTGCCAGTAGTATTAGCAGAAACACTGAAGCTTTCTTT,CASSISRNTEAFF
TRBJ2-3,TRBV24-1,NA,NA,TGTGCCACCAGCGAGCAGGGTCGCACAGATACGCAGTATTTT,CATSEQGRTDTQYF
TRBJ1-6,TRBV3-1/TRBV3-2,NA,NA,TGTGCCAGCAGCCAACCTAACAGGGATGGTTCACCCCTCCACTTT,CASSQPNRDGSPLHF
TRBJ2-2,TRBV25-1,NA,NA,TGTGCCAGCAGTGAATGGGGCACCGGGGAGCTGTTTTTT,CASSEWGTGELFF
TRBJ2-3,TRBV12-3/TRBV12-4,NA,NA,TGTGCCAGCAGTTTACTAGCGTCAGATACGCAGTATTTT,CASSLLASDTQYF
TRBJ2-4,TRBV3-1/TRBV3-2,NA,TRBD1,TGTGCCAGCAGCCAAGGGACAGGGAAAAACATTCAGTACTTC,CASSQGTGKNIQYF
TRBJ1-6,TRBV6-5,NA,TRBD1,TGTGCCAGCGGGGACAGGGACAATTCACCCCTCCACTTT,CASGDRDNSPLHF
TRBJ2-2,TRBV2,NA,TRBD1,TGTGCCAGCACTGCAAGAACAGGGGAAGGAGGGGAGCTGTTTTTT,CASTARTGEGGELFF
TRBJ2-5,TRBV7-9,NA,NA,TGTGCCAGCAGCACCCTAGGAGGTAGTTTGGAGACCCAGTACTTC,CASSTLGGSLETQYF
TRBJ2-7,TRBV5-6,NA,NA,TGTGCCAGCACCCTAGGGGGGAGTGGCTACGAGCAGTACTTC,CASTLGGSGYEQYF
TRBJ2-3,TRBV7-3,NA,NA,TGTGCCAGCAGCTCCGGGGTTACCCACACAGATACGCAGTATTTT,CASSSGVTHTDTQYF
TRBJ2-3,TRBV20-1,NA,TRBD2,TGCAGTGCTAGTGGGGGGGGTACAGATACGCAGTATTTT,CSASGGGTDTQYF
TRBJ1-6,TRBV2,NA,NA,TGTGCCAGCAGAATAGATAATTCACCCCTCCACTTT,CASRIDNSPLHF
TRBJ2-7,TRBV7-6,many,NA,TGTGCCAGCAGCTTAGCAGGCAGCCCCACGATCTACGAGCAGTACTTC,CASSLAGSPTIYEQYF
TRBJ1-3,TRBV4-3,NA,NA,TGCGCCAGCAGCCAAGACCCAGGTGGTGACTCTGGAAACACCATATATTTT,CASSQDPGGDSGNTIYF
TRBJ1-2,TRBV10-2,NA,TRBD1,TGCGCCAGCAGTGAGACAGGGACAGGGGGGGCCTATGGCTACACCTTC,CASSETGTGGAYGYTF
TRBJ2-2,TRBV11-3,NA,TRBD2,TGTGCCAGCAGCTTAGCTGTACTAGCGGGACCGAACACCGGGGAGCTGTTTTTT,CASSLAVLAGPNTGELFF
TRBJ2-4,TRBV6-2/TRBV6-3,NA,NA,TGTGCCAGCAGCTCCGGAACCCTCCGCATTCAGTACTTC,CASSSGTLRIQYF
TRBJ1-5,TRBV19,NA,NA,TGTGCCAGTAGTATAGCTGGCGAGGGGGTGGTTCGCAATCAGCCCCAGCATTTT,CASSIAGEGVVRNQPQHF
TRBJ1-1,TRBV7-9,NA,NA,TGTGCCAGCCGATACCTGGAAAGGGGGGACACTGAAGCTTTCTTT,CASRYLERGDTEAFF
TRBJ2-7,TRBV15,NA,NA,TGTGCCACCAGCAGAGAAATTGCGGAGTCCTACGAGCAGTACTTC,CATSREIAESYEQYF
TRBJ2-3,TRBV4-3,once,NA,TGCGCCAGCAGCCCGTCGTCGCGCACAGATACGCAGTATTTT,CASSPSSRTDTQYF
TRBJ2-7,TRBV3-1/TRBV3-2,once,NA,TGTGCCAGCAGCCAAGAAGACCGGGCTGGAGAGCAGTACTTC,CASSQEDRAGEQYF